This is a list of T cell receptor beta chains from one sample in a study of vaccination effects on CD4 cells after COVID-19. Sequencing was performed with immunoSEQ multiplex PCR; in TCRdb, only in-frame clones are kept and a portion is missing. Among around 46,000 clones listed, approximately 70% were seen once. These receptors are not linked to any known antigen. This material consisted of CD4+ T cells from PBMCs cultured without peptide, taken before COVID-19 vaccination. These receptors were obtained from a human donor who received a COVID-19 vaccine. Each CDR3 is given with its conserved first and last residue. A D gene is named only where the DNA matches it firmly. Some rows mark clone size as missing; the rest say once, few, many or name a class of expanded clone.

>once|TRBV4-2|TRBD1|TRBJ2-7|14
CASSHDRGRNEQYF
TGTGCCAGCAGCCACGACAGGGGGCGGAACGAGCAGTACTTC
>-|TRBV2|TRBD1|TRBJ1-1|13
CASAGQGAPEAFF
TGTGCCAGTGCAGGACAGGGGGCACCTGAAGCTTTCTTT
>-|TRBV14|-|TRBJ1-2|13
CASSGKNGYGYTF
TGTGCCAGCAGCGGCAAGAACGGGTATGGCTACACCTTC
>few|TRBV3-1/TRBV3-2|TRBD1|TRBJ2-2|15
CASSFQDRGTGELFF
TGTGCCAGCAGCTTCCAGGACAGGGGGACCGGGGAGCTGTTTTTT
>-|TRBV11-2|TRBD1|TRBJ2-7|16
CASSLGRRDRPYEQYF
TGTGCCAGCAGCTTAGGGCGCCGGGACAGACCCTACGAGCAGTACTTC
>-|TRBV21-1|-|TRBJ1-2|14
CASSIPRGFDGYTF
TGTGCCAGCAGCATACCCCGGGGCTTTGACGGCTACACCTTC
>-|TRBV18|-|TRBJ1-1|13
CASSEQENTEAFF
TGTGCCAGCTCAGAACAGGAGAACACTGAAGCTTTCTTT
>once|TRBV14|-|TRBJ2-7|15
CASSLQVGGWYEQYF
TGTGCCAGCAGCCTACAGGTAGGAGGGTGGTACGAGCAGTACTTC
>-|TRBV10-3|-|TRBJ1-6|13
CAISEPENSPLHF
TGTGCCATCAGTGAACCGGAGAATTCACCCCTCCACTTT
>few|TRBV6-6|TRBD1|TRBJ1-2|14
CASSARGPNYGYTF
TGTGCCAGCAGTGCCAGGGGGCCCAACTATGGCTACACCTTC
>-|TRBV30|-|TRBJ1-1|16
CAWSVKIVGSNTEAFF
TGTGCCTGGAGTGTCAAAATCGTCGGTTCGAACACTGAAGCTTTCTTT
>few|TRBV6-6|TRBD1|TRBJ1-2|16
CASSYIGQAYNYGYTF
TGTGCCAGCAGTTACATTGGACAGGCTTACAACTATGGCTACACCTTC
>-|TRBV15|TRBD1|TRBJ2-1|16
CATSRDPGTGGREQFF
TGTGCCACCAGCCGAGACCCCGGGACAGGGGGAAGAGAGCAGTTCTTC
>-|TRBV9|-|TRBJ1-3|13
CASSVASEDTIYF
TGTGCCAGCAGCGTAGCTTCCGAGGACACCATATATTTT
>-|TRBV27|-|TRBJ1-5|13
CASSFGVNQPQHF
TGTGCCAGCAGTTTTGGGGTCAATCAGCCCCAGCATTTT
>-|TRBV2|-|TRBJ2-1|15
CASSEDTRAYNEQFF
TGTGCCAGCAGTGAAGACACCAGGGCCTACAATGAGCAGTTCTTC
>-|TRBV9|-|TRBJ2-7|18
CASSVGKEGGKGSYEQYF
TGTGCCAGCAGCGTAGGGAAAGAAGGGGGAAAGGGTTCCTACGAGCAGTACTTC
>-|TRBV5-1|-|TRBJ1-4|15
CASSLVSGGGEKLFF
TGCGCCAGCAGCTTGGTATCCGGTGGCGGTGAAAAACTGTTTTTT
>-|TRBV7-2|TRBD2|TRBJ2-1|16
CASSFVAGGIYNEQFF
TGTGCCAGCAGCTTCGTAGCGGGAGGTATTTACAATGAGCAGTTCTTC
>-|TRBV29-1|-|TRBJ2-3|11
CSVGGADTQYF
TGCAGCGTTGGAGGGGCAGATACGCAGTATTTT
>few|TRBV6-1|TRBD2|TRBJ2-5|15
CASSEGGSGKETQYF
TGTGCCAGCAGTGAAGGGGGTAGCGGGAAGGAGACCCAGTACTTC
>-|TRBV6-5|-|TRBJ2-2|14
CASRAEGFYGELFF
TGTGCCAGCAGGGCCGAGGGGTTTTACGGGGAGCTGTTTTTT